This TCR beta chain was recorded in a study of blood T cell repertoires in COVID-19. As for the study in general: Samples taken during acute and convalescent COVID-19 were collected in the United States, Italy and Spain. PBMCs, B-cell-depleted T cells, or T cells provided the cDNA or gDNA that made up the material.

Original methodology: Amplifying reference gene primers gave estimates of nucleated cell counts. TCRdb keeps only in-frame clones here, not all; method: immunoSEQ multiplex PCR. V, J and clone size derive from that table, while D and trimming were established from the DNA sequence. Of about half a million clones in the sample, roughly 88% were seen once. The V gene lost 4 bases and the J gene lost 10 bases, with 26 bases spanning the gap. The CDR3 extends over 17 amino acids. Germline CDR1 MNHEY, CDR2 SMNVEV (reference sequence). Sample: peripheral blood. V and J are TRBV27 and TRBJ2-1; D is possibly TRBD2 (6 bases). This clonotype was obtained from a human donor in a cohort sampled during active COVID-19. Written as DNA, the CDR3 is TGTGCCAGCAGTTCCCTAATGCTAGCGCGAGGTCGGCGGGAGCAGTTCTTC. This sequence encodes CASSSLMLARGRREQFF.